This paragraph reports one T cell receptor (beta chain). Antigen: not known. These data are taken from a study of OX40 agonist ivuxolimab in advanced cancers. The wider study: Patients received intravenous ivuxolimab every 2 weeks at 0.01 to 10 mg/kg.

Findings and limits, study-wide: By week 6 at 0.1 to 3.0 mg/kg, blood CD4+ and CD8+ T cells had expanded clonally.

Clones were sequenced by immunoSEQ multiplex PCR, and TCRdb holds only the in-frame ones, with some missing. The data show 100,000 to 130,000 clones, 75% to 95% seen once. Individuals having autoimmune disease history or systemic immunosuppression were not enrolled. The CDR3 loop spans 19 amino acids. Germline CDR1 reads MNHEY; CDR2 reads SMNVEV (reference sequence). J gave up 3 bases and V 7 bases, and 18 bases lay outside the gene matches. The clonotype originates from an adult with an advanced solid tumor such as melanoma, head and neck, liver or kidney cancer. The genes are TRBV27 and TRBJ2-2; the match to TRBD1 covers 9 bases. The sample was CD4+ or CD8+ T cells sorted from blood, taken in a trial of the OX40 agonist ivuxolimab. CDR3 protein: CASTGQGRSLRPYTGELFF. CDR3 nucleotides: TGTGCCAGCACGGGACAGGGCCGATCCCTGCGACCTTACACCGGGGAGCTGTTTTTT.